This paragraph reports one T cell receptor (beta chain). Its antigen is currently unknown. The TCRbeta library was prepared with unique molecular identifiers. In TCRdb, the PCR reads were re-called with MiXCR into one record per CDR3 protein. The repertoire holds some 70,000 distinct CDR3 sequences, roughly 4.4% seen once, with about 19% in the top ten. The length of the CDR3 is 18 residues. These data come from a study of T-cell reconstitution after alpha-beta-depleted transplantation in children. Whole-study results and caveats: T-cell numbers and diversity, one year after transplant, stemmed largely from T cells that were newly produced.

This sample comprised PBMCs, mostly from graft donor cells, obtained 180 days after TCRalphabeta/CD19-depleted stem cell transplant. The chain has TRBV12-3 or TRBV12-4 and TRBJ2-6; no clear D gene. This TCR was recovered from a boy under two years old who had a stem cell transplant for acute myeloid leukemia, so the T cells may come from the graft donor. The CDR3, as DNA: TGTACCTGCAGCCCTCCGACCCGGACCCCTTCTGGGGCCAACGTCCTGACTTTC. Translating it yields CTCSPPTRTPSGANVLTF.